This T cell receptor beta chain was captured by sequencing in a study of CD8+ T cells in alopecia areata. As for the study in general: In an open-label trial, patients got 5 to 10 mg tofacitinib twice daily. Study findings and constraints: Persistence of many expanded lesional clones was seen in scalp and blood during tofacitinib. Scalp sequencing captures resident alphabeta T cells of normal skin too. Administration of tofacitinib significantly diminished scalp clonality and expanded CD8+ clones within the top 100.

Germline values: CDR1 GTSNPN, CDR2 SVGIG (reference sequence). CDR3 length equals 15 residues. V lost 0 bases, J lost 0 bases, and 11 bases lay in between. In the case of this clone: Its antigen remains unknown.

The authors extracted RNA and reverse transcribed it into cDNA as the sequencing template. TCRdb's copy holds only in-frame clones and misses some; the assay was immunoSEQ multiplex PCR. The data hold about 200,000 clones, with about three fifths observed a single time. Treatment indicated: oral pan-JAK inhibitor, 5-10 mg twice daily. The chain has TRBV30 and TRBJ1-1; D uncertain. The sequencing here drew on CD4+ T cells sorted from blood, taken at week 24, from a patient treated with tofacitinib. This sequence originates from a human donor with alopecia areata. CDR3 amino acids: CAWSVQGIMNTEAFF. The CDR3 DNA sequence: TGTGCCTGGAGTGTACAAGGGATTATGAACACTGAAGCTTTCTTT.